This T cell receptor beta chain appears in the sequencing data of a study of shared clonotypes between healthy human individuals. The protocol was immunoSEQ multiplex PCR, while the TCRdb copy is restricted to in-frame clones and leaves out a portion. The sample has around 440,000 clones, roughly four fifths seen once. Germline assignment: CDR1 SQVTM and CDR2 ANQGSEA. Trimming removed 4 bases at V and 0 bases at J, with 11 bases between. The CDR3 extends over 14 amino acids. The material sequenced was PBMCs. The chain uses TRBV29-1 and TRBJ2-3; a possible D gene is TRBD2 (5 bases). The receptor comes from a woman aged 40 to 50 in good health. Some clones in this sample may be carry-over from other donors' samples. The CDR3: CSVGFGGSTDTQYF. DNA of the CDR3: TGCAGCGTTGGGTTTGGCGGGAGCACAGATACGCAGTATTTT.